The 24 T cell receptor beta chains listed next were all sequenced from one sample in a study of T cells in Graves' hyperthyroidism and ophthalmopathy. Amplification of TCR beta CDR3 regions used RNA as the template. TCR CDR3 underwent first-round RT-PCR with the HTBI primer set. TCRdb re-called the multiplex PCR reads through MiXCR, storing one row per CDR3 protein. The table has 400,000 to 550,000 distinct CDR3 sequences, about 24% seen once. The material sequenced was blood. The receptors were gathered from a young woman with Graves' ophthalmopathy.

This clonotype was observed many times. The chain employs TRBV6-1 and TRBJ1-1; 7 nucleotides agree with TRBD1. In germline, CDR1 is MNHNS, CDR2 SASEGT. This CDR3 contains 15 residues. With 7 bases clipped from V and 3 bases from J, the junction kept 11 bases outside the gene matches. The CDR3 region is CASIPMGQLYTEAFF. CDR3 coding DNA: TGTGCCAGCATCCCCATGGGACAGCTGTACACTGAAGCTTTCTTT.

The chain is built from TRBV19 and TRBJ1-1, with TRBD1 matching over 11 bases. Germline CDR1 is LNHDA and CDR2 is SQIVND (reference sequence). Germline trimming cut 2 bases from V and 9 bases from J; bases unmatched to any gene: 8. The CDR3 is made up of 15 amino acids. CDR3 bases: TGTGCCAGTAGTATAATCCGGGACAGGGGGAAAAAAGCTTTCTTT. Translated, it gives CASSIIRDRGKKAFF. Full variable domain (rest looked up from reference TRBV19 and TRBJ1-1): DGGITQSPKYLFRKEGQNVTLSCEQNLNHDAMYWYRQDPGQGLRLIYYSQIVNDFQKGDIAEGYSVSREKKESFPLTVTSAQKNPTAFYLCASSIIRDRGKKAFFGQGTRLTVV.

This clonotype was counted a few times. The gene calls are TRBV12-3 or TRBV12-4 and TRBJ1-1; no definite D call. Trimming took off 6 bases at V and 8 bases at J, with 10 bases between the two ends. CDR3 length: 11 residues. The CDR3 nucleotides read TGTGCCAGCAGATCAACGGGGGAAGCTTTCTTT. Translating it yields CASRSTGEAFF.

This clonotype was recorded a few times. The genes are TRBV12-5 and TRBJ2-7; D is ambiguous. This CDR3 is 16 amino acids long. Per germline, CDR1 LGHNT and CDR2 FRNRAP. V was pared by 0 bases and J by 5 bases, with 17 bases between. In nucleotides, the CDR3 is TGTGCTAGTGGTTTGGTAATTCCGAGAGTGGGGAACGAGCAGTACTTC. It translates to CASGLVIPRVGNEQYF. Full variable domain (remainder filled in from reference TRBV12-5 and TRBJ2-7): DARVTQTPRHKVTEMGQEVTMRCQPILGHNTVFWYRQTMMQGLELLAYFRNRAPLDDSGMPKDRFSAEMPDATLATLKIQPSEPRDSAVYFCASGLVIPRVGNEQYFGPGTRLTVT.

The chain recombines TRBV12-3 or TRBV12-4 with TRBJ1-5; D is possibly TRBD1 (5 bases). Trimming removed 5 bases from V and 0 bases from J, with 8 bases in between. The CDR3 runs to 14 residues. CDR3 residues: CASSKDSSNQPQHF. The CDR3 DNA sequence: TGTGCCAGCAGTAAAGACAGTAGCAATCAGCCCCAGCATTTT.

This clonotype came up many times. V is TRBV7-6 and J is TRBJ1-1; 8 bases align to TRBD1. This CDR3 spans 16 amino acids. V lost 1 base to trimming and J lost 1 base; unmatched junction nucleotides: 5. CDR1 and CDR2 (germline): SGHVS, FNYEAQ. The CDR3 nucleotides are TGTGCCAGCAGCTTAGAAGGCAGGGGGCGGAACACTGAAGCTTTCTTT. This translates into CASSLEGRGRNTEAFF.

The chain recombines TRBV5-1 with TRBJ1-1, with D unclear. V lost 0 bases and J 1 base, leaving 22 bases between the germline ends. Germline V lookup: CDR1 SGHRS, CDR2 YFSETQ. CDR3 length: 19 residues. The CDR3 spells CASSLAHEGNELRNTEAFF. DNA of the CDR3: TGCGCCAGCAGCTTGGCCCATGAGGGTAACGAATTACGGAACACTGAAGCTTTCTTT. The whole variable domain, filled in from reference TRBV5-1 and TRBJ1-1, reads KAGVTQTPRYLIKTRGQQVTLSCSPISGHRSVSWYQQTPGQGLQFLFEYFSETQRNKGNFPGRFSGRQFSNSRSEMNVSTLELGDSALYLCASSLAHEGNELRNTEAFFGQGTRLTVV.

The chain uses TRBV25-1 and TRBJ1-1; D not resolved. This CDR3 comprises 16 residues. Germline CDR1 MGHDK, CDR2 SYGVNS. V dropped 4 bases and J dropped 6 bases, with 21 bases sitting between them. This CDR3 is CASSVGRTSAVAEAFF. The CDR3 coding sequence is TGTGCCAGCAGTGTAGGTCGAACCTCCGCGGTCGCTGAAGCTTTCTTT.

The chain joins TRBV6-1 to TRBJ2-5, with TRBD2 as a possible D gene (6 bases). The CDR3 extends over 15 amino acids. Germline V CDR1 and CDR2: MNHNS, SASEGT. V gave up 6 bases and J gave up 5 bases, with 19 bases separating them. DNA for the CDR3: TGTGCCAGCAGACCTACCCCGATCGGAGGGGAGACCCAGTACTTC. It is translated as CASRPTPIGGETQYF.

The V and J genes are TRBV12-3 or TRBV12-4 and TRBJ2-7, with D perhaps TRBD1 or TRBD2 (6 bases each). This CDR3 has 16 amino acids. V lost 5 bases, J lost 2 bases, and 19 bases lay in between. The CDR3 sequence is CASSSLQGGGTYEQYF. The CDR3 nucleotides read TGTGCCAGCAGTAGCCTCCAAGGAGGGGGGACCTACGAGCAGTACTTC.

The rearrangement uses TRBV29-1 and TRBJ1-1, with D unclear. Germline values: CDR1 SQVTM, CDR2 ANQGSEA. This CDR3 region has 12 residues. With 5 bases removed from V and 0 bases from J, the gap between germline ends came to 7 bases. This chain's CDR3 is CSVSRMNTEAFF. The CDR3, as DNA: TGCAGCGTTTCACGGATGAACACTGAAGCTTTCTTT.

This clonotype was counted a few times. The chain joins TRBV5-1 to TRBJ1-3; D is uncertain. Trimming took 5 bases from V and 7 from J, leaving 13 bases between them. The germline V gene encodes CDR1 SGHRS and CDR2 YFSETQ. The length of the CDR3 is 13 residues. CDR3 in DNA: TGCGCCAGCAGGACCGGGAGTCGGAACACCATATATTTT. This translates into CASRTGSRNTIYF.

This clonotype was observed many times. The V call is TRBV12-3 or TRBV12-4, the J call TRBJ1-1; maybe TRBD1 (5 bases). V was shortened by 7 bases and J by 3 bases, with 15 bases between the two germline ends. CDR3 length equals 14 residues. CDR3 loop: CASTLDLGDTEAFF. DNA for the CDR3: TGTGCCAGCACCCTTGATCTGGGGGACACTGAAGCTTTCTTT.

Here the CDR3 reads CASSLPPGTSPLHF. The CDR3 coding sequence is TGTGCCAGCAGCTTACCTCCAGGGACTTCACCCCTCCACTTT. The chain uses TRBV7-2 and TRBJ1-6, with D possibly TRBD1 on 5 matching bases. Germline V CDR1 and CDR2: SGHTA, FQGNSA. This CDR3 is 14 amino acids long. V was pared by 2 bases and J by 9 bases, with 11 bases between.

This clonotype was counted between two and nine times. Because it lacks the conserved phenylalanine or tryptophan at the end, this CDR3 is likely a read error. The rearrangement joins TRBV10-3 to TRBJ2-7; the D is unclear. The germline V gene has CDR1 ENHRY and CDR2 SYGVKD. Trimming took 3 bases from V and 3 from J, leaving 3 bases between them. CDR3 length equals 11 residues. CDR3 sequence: CAISDLYEQYL. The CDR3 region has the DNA TGTGCCATCAGTGATCTCTACGAGCAGTACCTC.

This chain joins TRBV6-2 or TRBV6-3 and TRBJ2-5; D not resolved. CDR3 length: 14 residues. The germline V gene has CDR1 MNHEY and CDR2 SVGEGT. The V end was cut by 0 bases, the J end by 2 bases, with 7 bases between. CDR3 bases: TGTGCCAGCAGTTACTCGGCAGGACAAGAGACCCAGTACTTC. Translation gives CASSYSAGQETQYF.

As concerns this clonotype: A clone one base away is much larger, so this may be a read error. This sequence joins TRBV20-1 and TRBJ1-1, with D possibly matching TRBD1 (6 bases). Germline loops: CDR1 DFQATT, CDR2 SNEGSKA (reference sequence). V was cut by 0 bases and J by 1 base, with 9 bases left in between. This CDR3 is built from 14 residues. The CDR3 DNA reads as TGCAGTGCTAGAGATGCCAGGGGGAACACTGAAGCTTTCTTT. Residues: CSARDARGNTEAFF.

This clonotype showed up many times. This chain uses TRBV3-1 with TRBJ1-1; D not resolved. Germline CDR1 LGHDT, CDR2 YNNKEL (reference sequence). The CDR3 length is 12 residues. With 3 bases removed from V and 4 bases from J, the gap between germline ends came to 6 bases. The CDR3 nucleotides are TGTGCCAGCAGCCAGAGTACCACTGAAGCTTTCTTT. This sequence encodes CASSQSTTEAFF.

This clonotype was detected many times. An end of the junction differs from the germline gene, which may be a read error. The CDR3 is CASIENTETFF. The CDR3 DNA is TGTGCCAGCATCGAGAATACTGAAACTTTCTTT. The genes are TRBV6-2 or TRBV6-3 and TRBJ1-1; D call uncertain. The CDR3 is 11 residues long. CDR1 and CDR2 (germline): MNHEY, SVGEGT.

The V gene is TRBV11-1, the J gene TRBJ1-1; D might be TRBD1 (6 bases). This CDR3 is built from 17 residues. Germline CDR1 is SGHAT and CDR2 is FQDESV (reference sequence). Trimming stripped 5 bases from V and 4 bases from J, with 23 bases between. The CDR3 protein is CASSVWLNRAGGTEAFF. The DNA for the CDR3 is TGTGCCAGCAGCGTGTGGCTTAACAGGGCGGGGGGCACTGAAGCTTTCTTT.

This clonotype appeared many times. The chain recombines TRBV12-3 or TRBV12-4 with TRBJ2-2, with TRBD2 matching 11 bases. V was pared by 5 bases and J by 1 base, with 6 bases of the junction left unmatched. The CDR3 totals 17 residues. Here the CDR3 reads CASSPRGLAGNTGELFF. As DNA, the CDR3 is TGTGCCAGCAGTCCCCGTGGACTAGCGGGGAACACCGGGGAGCTGTTTTTT.

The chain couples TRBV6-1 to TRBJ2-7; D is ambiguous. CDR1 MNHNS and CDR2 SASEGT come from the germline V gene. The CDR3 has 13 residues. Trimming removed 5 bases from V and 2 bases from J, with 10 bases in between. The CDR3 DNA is TGTGCCAGCAGTCAAGTGTTTCCCTACGAGCAGTACTTC. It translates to CASSQVFPYEQYF.

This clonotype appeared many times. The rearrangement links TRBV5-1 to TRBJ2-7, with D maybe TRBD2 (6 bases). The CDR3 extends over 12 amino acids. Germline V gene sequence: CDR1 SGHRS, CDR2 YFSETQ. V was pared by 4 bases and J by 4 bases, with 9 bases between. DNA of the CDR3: TGCGCCAGCAGCGGGGGGATATACGAGCAGTACTTC. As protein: CASSGGIYEQYF.

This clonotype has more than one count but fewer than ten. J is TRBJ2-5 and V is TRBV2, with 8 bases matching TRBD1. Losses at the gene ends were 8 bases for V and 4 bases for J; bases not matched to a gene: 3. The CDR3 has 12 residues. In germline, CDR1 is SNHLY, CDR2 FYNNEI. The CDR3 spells CASLTGAETQYF. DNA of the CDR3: TGTGCCAGCCTGACAGGGGCAGAGACCCAGTACTTC.